A single sample gave rise to the 19 T cell receptor beta chains below, sequenced in a study of shared clonotypes between healthy human individuals. Sequencing was performed with immunoSEQ multiplex PCR; in TCRdb, only in-frame clones are kept and a portion is missing. The top ten clones hold about 1.5% of a sample with about a million clones, 75% of them seen once. Sequencing was done on a sample of memory CD4+ T cells sorted from blood. Stated subset: CD45RA-negative fraction. These receptor sequences come from a man aged 18 to 30 in good health.

The V gene is TRBV6-1, the J gene TRBJ2-5, with D maybe TRBD2 (5 bases). Trimming shortened V by 4 bases and J by 9 bases, and 12 bases separated the two germline ends. The CDR3 has 12 amino acids. Germline V CDR1 and CDR2: MNHNS, SASEGT. CDR3 sequence: CASSGGAPAQYF. The CDR3 DNA is TGTGCCAGCAGTGGGGGAGCCCCAGCCCAGTACTTC.

CDR3 in amino acids: CASSGLGGSGTEAFF. CDR3 bases: TGCGCCAGCAGCGGGCTGGGGGGCTCGGGGACTGAAGCTTTCTTT. The chain has TRBV5-1 and TRBJ1-1; a weak D match, TRBD1 (6 bases). Between the trimmed V and J ends, which lost 4 bases and 5 bases, there was a span of 18 bases. This CDR3 spans 15 amino acids. The germline CDR1 and CDR2 sequences are SGHRS and YFSETQ.

The chain has TRBV4-1 and TRBJ2-3; D is ambiguous. The germline CDR1 and CDR2 sequences are MGHRA and YSYEKL. Trimming shortened V by 0 bases and J by 3 bases, and 16 bases separated the two germline ends. This CDR3 comprises 17 residues. The CDR3 spells CASSQEAADWGTDTQYF. For the CDR3, the DNA is TGCGCCAGCAGCCAAGAGGCGGCAGACTGGGGAACAGATACGCAGTATTTT.

Concerning this clone: Possible read error: a much larger clone is one base away. The chain joins TRBV28 to TRBJ1-1; D is ambiguous. This CDR3 spans 12 amino acids. V was trimmed by 4 bases and J by 1 base, leaving 4 bases between them. Germline V gene data show CDR1 as MDHEN and CDR2 as SYDVKM. CDR3 sequence: CASSYRNTEAFF. Written as DNA, the CDR3 is TGTGCCAGCAGTTACCGGAACACTGAAGCTTTCTTT. The full variable domain, rest sourced from reference TRBV28 and TRBJ1-1, is DVKVTQSSRYLVKRTGEKVFLECVQDMDHENMFWYRQDPGLGLRLIYFSYDVKMKEKGDIPEGYSVSREKKERFSLILESASTNQTSMYLCASSYRNTEAFFGQGTRLTVV.

The V gene is TRBV13, the J gene TRBJ1-1; no reliable D call. Germline V gene data show CDR1 as PRHDT and CDR2 as FYEKMQ (reference sequence). V lost 2 bases, J lost 1 base, and 5 bases lay in between. The CDR3 consists of 13 residues. CDR3 nucleotide sequence: TGTGCCAGCAGCTTACCACCGAACACTGAAGCTTTCTTT. It translates to CASSLPPNTEAFF.

The chain joins TRBV29-1 to TRBJ1-3; 8 positions agree with TRBD1. Germline trimming cut 0 bases from V and 0 bases from J; bases unmatched to any gene: 4. Germline V CDR1 and CDR2: SQVTM, ANQGSEA. The CDR3 has 16 amino acids. The CDR3 DNA reads TGCAGCGTTGAAGATAGGGACAGGTTCTCTGGAAACACCATATATTTT. It is translated as CSVEDRDRFSGNTIYF.

J is TRBJ2-2 and V is TRBV7-8; 8 positions match TRBD2. The CDR3 is made up of 17 amino acids. Germline CDR1 SGHVS, CDR2 FQNEAQ. The trim removed 3 bases at V and 6 bases at J, leaving 12 bases unmatched. CDR3 region: CASSLPSGSGGPGELFF. In DNA, the CDR3 is TGTGCCAGCAGCTTGCCTAGCGGGTCCGGCGGGCCCGGGGAGCTGTTTTTT.

This CDR3 is CASSCPRHEQFF. CDR3 sequence (DNA): TGTGCCAGCAGTTGTCCTAGGCATGAGCAGTTCTTC. V gene TRBV6-7 combines with J gene TRBJ2-1; D ambiguous. TRBV6-7 is annotated as an ORF whose role is uncertain. V was trimmed by 4 bases and J by 8 bases, leaving 9 bases between them. The CDR3 covers 12 residues.

The chain carries TRBV5-6 and TRBJ2-5, with no clear D. The CDR3 runs to 14 residues. V was clipped by 2 bases and J by 1 base, with 9 bases between them. Per germline, CDR1 SGHDT and CDR2 YYEEEE. This CDR3 reads CASSFAGLQETQYF. In DNA, the CDR3 is TGTGCCAGCAGCTTTGCCGGGCTCCAAGAGACCCAGTACTTC.

This chain joins TRBV9 and TRBJ2-2; 16 positions match TRBD2. V lost 0 bases to trimming and J lost 0 bases; unmatched junction nucleotides: 5. CDR3 length: 20 residues. Per germline, CDR1 SGDLS and CDR2 YYNGEE. As DNA, the CDR3 is TGTGCCAGCAGCGTAGCTACGGGACTAGCGGGAGGGCCGAACACCGGGGAGCTGTTTTTT. Its translation is CASSVATGLAGGPNTGELFF.

V is TRBV5-1 and J is TRBJ2-3, with TRBD2 matching over 13 bases. The CDR3 covers 17 residues. Unmatched junction bases numbered 7, after V lost 4 bases and J lost 2 bases. CDR1 and CDR2 from the germline V gene are SGHRS and YFSETQ. CDR3 DNA: TGCGCCAGCAGCCCAGGAACTAGCGGGGGGGCCACAGATACGCAGTATTTT. Translating gives CASSPGTSGGATDTQYF. Complete variable domain (other parts from reference TRBV5-1 and TRBJ2-3): KAGVTQTPRYLIKTRGQQVTLSCSPISGHRSVSWYQQTPGQGLQFLFEYFSETQRNKGNFPGRFSGRQFSNSRSEMNVSTLELGDSALYLCASSPGTSGGATDTQYFGPGTRLTVL.

On this clone: This CDR3 is also generated by other DNA sequences in the sample. The genes are TRBV2 and TRBJ1-5, with a possible D match to TRBD1 (5 bases). The V end lost 0 bases, the J end lost 4 bases, and 10 bases lay between the germline ends. The CDR3 runs to 15 residues. Germline V gene sequence: CDR1 SNHLY, CDR2 FYNNEI. The CDR3 loop reads CASSEARGGNQPQHF. The CDR3, as DNA: TGTGCCAGCAGTGAAGCGCGCGGGGGAAATCAGCCCCAGCATTTT. The variable domain in full, with the rest retrieved from reference TRBV2 and TRBJ1-5, is EPEVTQTPSHQVTQMGQEVILRCVPISNHLYFYWYRQILGQKVEFLVSFYNNEISEKSEIFDDQFSVERPDGSNFTLKIRSTKLEDSAMYFCASSEARGGNQPQHFGDGTRLSIL.

The gene calls are TRBV12-2 and TRBJ1-2. TRBV12-2 is a recognized pseudogene. The CDR3 has 14 residues. CDR3 amino acids: CASRPPGGNYGYTF. As DNA, the CDR3 is TGTGCAAGTCGGCCCCCGGGGGGCAACTATGGCTACACCTTC.

This rearrangement joins TRBV28 to TRBJ1-4, with D perhaps TRBD1 (5 bases). The germline V and J ends were trimmed by 6 bases and 7 bases, with 15 bases remaining between them. CDR3 length: 14 amino acids. The germline gives CDR1 MDHEN, CDR2 SYDVKM. For the CDR3, the DNA is TGTGCCAGCAGACCCGGGGCGAGGGGTGAAAAACTGTTTTTT. It translates to CASRPGARGEKLFF.

The chain links TRBV7-2 to TRBJ2-2, with no clear D. The CDR3 loop spans 14 amino acids. CDR1 is SGHTA and CDR2 is FQGNSA in the germline V gene. The V end was cut by 1 base, the J end by 4 bases, with 7 bases between. The CDR3 region has the DNA TGTGCCAGCAGCTTAGTGCTCTCCACCGGGGAGCTGTTTTTT. Amino acid sequence: CASSLVLSTGELFF.

The V call is TRBV18, the J call TRBJ1-5, with a possible D match to TRBD1 (6 bases). Looked up from germline, CDR1 is KGHSH and CDR2 is LQKENI. V shed 4 bases and J shed 3 bases, with 13 bases lying between them. CDR3 length: 15 amino acids. The CDR3 bases are TGTGCCAGCTCACTCCAGGGGACCCTCAATCAGCCCCAGCATTTT. It yields the protein CASSLQGTLNQPQHF.

This clone was observed a handful of times. V and J are TRBV18 and TRBJ2-1; D might be TRBD1 or TRBD2, each matching 5 bases. Trimming shortened V by 2 bases and J by 0 bases, and 23 bases separated the two germline ends. The CDR3 spans 20 residues. Germline V gene sequence: CDR1 KGHSH, CDR2 LQKENI. CDR3 sequence reads: CASSPSILTRDGDSYNEQFF. The CDR3 nucleotides are TGTGCCAGCTCACCATCTATCCTAACCCGGGACGGAGACTCCTACAATGAGCAGTTCTTC.

This clone was detected a few times. This specimen includes other DNA sequences encoding the same CDR3. The chain joins TRBV7-2 to TRBJ2-1; no clear D. This CDR3 is 12 amino acids long. The germline V gene has CDR1 SGHTA and CDR2 FQGNSA. The V end lost 2 bases, the J end lost 4 bases, and 3 bases lay between the germline ends. CDR3 amino acids: CASSLTYNEQFF. The CDR3 coding sequence is TGTGCCAGCAGCTTAACTTACAATGAGCAGTTCTTC.

The chain has TRBV13 and TRBJ1-4, with 7 bases fitting TRBD1. V gave up 5 bases and J gave up 7 bases; unmatched junction bases: 10. Germline-derived CDR1 and CDR2 are PRHDT and FYEKMQ (reference sequence). There are 15 residues in the CDR3. The CDR3 sequence is CASSPSTGVSEKLFF. CDR3 bases: TGTGCCAGCAGCCCATCAACAGGGGTATCTGAAAAACTGTTTTTT.